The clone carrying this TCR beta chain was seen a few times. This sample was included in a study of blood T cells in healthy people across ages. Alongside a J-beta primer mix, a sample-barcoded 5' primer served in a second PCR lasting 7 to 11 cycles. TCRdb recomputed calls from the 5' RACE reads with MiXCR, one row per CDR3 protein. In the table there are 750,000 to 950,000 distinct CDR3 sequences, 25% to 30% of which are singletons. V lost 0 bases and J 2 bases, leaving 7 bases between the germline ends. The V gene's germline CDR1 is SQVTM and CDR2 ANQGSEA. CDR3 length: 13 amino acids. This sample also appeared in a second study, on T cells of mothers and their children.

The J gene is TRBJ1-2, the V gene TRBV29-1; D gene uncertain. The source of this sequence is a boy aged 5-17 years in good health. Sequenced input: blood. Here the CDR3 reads CSVEDRVNYGYTF. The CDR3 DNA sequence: TGCAGCGTTGAAGATCGGGTCAACTATGGCTACACCTTC.